These 7 T cell receptor beta chains were all obtained from the same sample, sequenced in a study of cytomegalovirus exposure and HLA in healthy donors. Method: immunoSEQ multiplex PCR; TCRdb's copy keeps in-frame clones and lacks some. Of 300,000 to 450,000 clones listed, more than 80% are singletons. The material sequenced was PBMCs. The receptors were gathered from a woman younger than 30 in good health and CMV-seronegative.

The rearrangement uses TRBV7-9 and TRBJ1-4; D is undetermined. The V and J ends lost 1 base and 8 bases respectively, with 5 bases between them. CDR1 is SEHNR, CDR2 FQNEAQ, per germline (reference sequence). This CDR3 is 12 amino acids long. DNA of the CDR3: TGTGCCAGCAGCTTAGTGAGGGAAAAACTGTTTTTT. Amino acid sequence: CASSLVREKLFF.

This clone has only one observation. This rearrangement joins TRBV5-1 to TRBJ1-4; D remains ambiguous. The CDR3 length is 16 residues. V shed 4 bases and J shed 0 bases, with 13 bases lying between them. Looked up from germline, CDR1 is SGHRS and CDR2 is YFSETQ. CDR3 residues: CASSRGGISTNEKLFF. CDR3 nucleotides: TGCGCCAGCAGCCGGGGAGGGATCTCAACTAATGAAAAACTGTTTTTT. Combining the CDR3 with reference TRBV5-1 and TRBJ1-4 gives the whole variable domain KAGVTQTPRYLIKTRGQQVTLSCSPISGHRSVSWYQQTPGQGLQFLFEYFSETQRNKGNFPGRFSGRQFSNSRSEMNVSTLELGDSALYLCASSRGGISTNEKLFFGSGTQLSVL.

The sample holds a few counts of this clone. V gene TRBV30 combines with J gene TRBJ2-7; a weak D match, TRBD1 (6 bases). From germline, CDR1 is GTSNPN and CDR2 SVGIG (reference sequence). The CDR3 loop spans 12 amino acids. V dropped 6 bases and J dropped 1 base, with 10 bases sitting between them. In nucleotides, the CDR3 is TGTGCCTGTCGGACAGCATCCTACGAGCAGTACTTC. Its protein is CACRTASYEQYF.

The chain uses TRBV11-3 and TRBJ2-2; tentatively, D is TRBD2 (6 bases). The germline V and J ends were trimmed by 0 bases and 1 base, with 9 bases remaining between them. The length of the CDR3 is 16 residues. The germline CDR1 and CDR2 sequences are SGHNT and YENEEA. CDR3 amino acids: CASSLEVAVNTGELFF. In DNA, the CDR3 is TGTGCCAGCAGCTTAGAGGTAGCGGTGAACACCGGGGAGCTGTTTTTT.

This clone has only a few counts. This sequence joins TRBV6-1 and TRBJ1-4, with D tentatively TRBD1 (5 bases). CDR3 size: 12 residues. Germline CDR1 is MNHNS and CDR2 is SASEGT. The germline V and J ends were trimmed by 4 bases and 12 bases, with 12 bases remaining between them. For the CDR3, the DNA is TGTGCCAGCAGTGGTCAAACAGGCCAACTGTTTTTT. This codes for CASSGQTGQLFF.

The J gene is TRBJ1-1, the V gene TRBV27, with D tentatively TRBD1 (5 bases). CDR1 and CDR2 (germline): MNHEY, SMNVEV (reference sequence). CDR3 length: 15 amino acids. V lost 5 bases and J 4 bases, leaving 17 bases between the germline ends. CDR3 residues: CASSLLPLGGTEAFF. The CDR3 coding sequence is TGTGCCAGCAGTCTACTACCTTTGGGGGGCACTGAAGCTTTCTTT.

The chain joins TRBV5-1 to TRBJ1-2, with 11 bases matching TRBD1. Germline assignment: CDR1 SGHRS and CDR2 YFSETQ. CDR3 length equals 17 residues. J gave up 2 bases and V 2 bases, and 8 bases lay outside the gene matches. This chain's CDR3 is CASSFRTGGVENYGYTF. The CDR3 region has the DNA TGCGCCAGCAGCTTCCGGACAGGGGGCGTCGAGAACTATGGCTACACCTTC. Full variable domain (missing parts from reference TRBV5-1 and TRBJ1-2): KAGVTQTPRYLIKTRGQQVTLSCSPISGHRSVSWYQQTPGQGLQFLFEYFSETQRNKGNFPGRFSGRQFSNSRSEMNVSTLELGDSALYLCASSFRTGGVENYGYTFGSGTRLTVV.